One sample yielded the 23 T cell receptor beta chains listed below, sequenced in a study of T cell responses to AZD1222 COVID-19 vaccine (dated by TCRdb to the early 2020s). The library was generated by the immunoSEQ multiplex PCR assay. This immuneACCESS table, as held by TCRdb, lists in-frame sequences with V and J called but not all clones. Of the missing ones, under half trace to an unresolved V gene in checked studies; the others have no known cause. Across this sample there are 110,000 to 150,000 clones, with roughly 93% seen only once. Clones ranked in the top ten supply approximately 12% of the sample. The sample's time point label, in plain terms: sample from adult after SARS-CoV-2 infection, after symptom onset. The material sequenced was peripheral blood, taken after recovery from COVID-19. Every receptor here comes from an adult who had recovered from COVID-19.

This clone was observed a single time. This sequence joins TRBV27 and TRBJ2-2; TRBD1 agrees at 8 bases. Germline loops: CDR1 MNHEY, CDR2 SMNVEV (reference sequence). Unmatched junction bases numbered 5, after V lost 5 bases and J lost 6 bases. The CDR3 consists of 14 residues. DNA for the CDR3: TGTGCCAGCAGTGCCAGGGGGCGCGCCGGGGAGCTGTTTTTT. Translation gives CASSARGRAGELFF.

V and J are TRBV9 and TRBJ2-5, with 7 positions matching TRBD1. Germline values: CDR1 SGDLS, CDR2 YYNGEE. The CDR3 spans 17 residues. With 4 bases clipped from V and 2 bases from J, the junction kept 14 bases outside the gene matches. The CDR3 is CASSPPEGTVLQETQYF. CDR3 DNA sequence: TGTGCCAGCAGCCCCCCTGAGGGGACAGTCTTACAAGAGACCCAGTACTTC. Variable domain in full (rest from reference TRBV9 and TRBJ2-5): DSGVTQTPKHLITATGQRVTLRCSPRSGDLSVYWYQQSLDQGLQFLIQYYNGEERAKGNILERFSAQQFPDLHSELNLSSLELGDSALYFCASSPPEGTVLQETQYFGPGTRLLVL.

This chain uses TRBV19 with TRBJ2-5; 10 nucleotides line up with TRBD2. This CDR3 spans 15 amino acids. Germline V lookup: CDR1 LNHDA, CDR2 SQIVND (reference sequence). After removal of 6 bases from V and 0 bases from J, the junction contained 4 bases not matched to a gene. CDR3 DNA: TGTGCCAGTAGGGCGACTAGCGGGTACCAAGAGACCCAGTACTTC. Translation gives CASRATSGYQETQYF.

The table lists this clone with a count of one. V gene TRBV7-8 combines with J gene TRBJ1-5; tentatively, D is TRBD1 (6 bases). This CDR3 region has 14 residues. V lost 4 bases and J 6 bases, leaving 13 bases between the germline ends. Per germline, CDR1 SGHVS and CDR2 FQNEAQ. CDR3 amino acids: CASSYETGPQPQHF. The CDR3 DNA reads TGTGCCAGCAGCTATGAAACAGGGCCTCAGCCCCAGCATTTT.

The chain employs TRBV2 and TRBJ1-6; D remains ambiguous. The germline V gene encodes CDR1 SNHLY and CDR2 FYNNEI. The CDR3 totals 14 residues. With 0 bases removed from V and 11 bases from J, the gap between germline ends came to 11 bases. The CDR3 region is CASSEALQNPPLHF. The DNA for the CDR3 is TGTGCCAGCAGTGAAGCGCTACAGAACCCACCCCTCCACTTT.

The CDR3 region is CASSQDPGHSGNTIYF. The CDR3 bases are TGTGCCAGCAGCCAAGACCCGGGACACTCTGGAAACACCATATATTTT. The V and J genes are TRBV3-1 (or the pseudogene TRBV3-2) and TRBJ1-3, with D maybe TRBD1 (6 bases). Between the trimmed V and J ends, which lost 0 bases and 0 bases, there was a span of 9 bases. The germline gives CDR1 LGHDT, CDR2 YNNKEL (reference sequence). This CDR3 is 16 amino acids long.

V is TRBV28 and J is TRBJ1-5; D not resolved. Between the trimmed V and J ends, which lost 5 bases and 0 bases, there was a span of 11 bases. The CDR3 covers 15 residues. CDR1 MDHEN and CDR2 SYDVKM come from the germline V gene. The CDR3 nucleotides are TGTGCCAGCAGTCCCAGCTTCGGTAGCAATCAGCCCCAGCATTTT. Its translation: CASSPSFGSNQPQHF.

The chain's CDR3 is CASSLRNTEAFF. The CDR3 nucleotides are TGTGCCAGCAGTTTACGGAACACTGAAGCTTTCTTT. The J gene is TRBJ1-1, the V gene TRBV28; no reliable D call. Germline V gives CDR1 MDHEN, CDR2 SYDVKM. Trimming took 2 bases from V and 1 from J, leaving 2 bases between them. The CDR3 is 12 residues long.

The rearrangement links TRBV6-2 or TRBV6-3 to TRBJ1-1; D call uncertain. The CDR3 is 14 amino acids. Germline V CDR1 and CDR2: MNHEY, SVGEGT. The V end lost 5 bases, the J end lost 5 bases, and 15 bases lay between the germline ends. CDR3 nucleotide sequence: TGTGCCAGCAGTGTCCTTACCGGGAGGACTGAAGCTTTCTTT. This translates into CASSVLTGRTEAFF.

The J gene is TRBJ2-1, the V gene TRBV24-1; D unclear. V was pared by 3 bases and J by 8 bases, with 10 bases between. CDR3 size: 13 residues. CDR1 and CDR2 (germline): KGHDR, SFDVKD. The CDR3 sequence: CATSDHSVDEQFF. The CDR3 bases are TGTGCCACCAGTGATCACAGTGTGGATGAGCAGTTCTTC.

The CDR3 sequence: CSASRPLGPQETQYF. CDR3 nucleotides: TGCAGTGCTAGTAGGCCACTAGGTCCCCAAGAGACCCAGTACTTC. The rearrangement uses TRBV20-1 and TRBJ2-5; possibly TRBD2 for D (5 bases). Germline V gives CDR1 DFQATT, CDR2 SNEGSKA (reference sequence). The CDR3 is made up of 15 amino acids. V shed 3 bases and J shed 1 base, with 15 bases lying between them.

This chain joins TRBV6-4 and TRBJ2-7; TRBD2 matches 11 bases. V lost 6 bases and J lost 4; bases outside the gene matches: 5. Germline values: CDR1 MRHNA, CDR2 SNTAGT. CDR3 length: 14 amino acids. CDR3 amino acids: CASRLIAGGYEQYF. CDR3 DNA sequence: TGTGCCAGCAGACTGATAGCGGGAGGGTACGAGCAGTACTTC.

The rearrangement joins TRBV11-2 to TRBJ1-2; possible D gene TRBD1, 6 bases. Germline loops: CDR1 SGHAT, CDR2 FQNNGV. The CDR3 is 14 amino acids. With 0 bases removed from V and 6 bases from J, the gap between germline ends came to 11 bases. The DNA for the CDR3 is TGTGCCAGCAGCTTAGAACAGGGAAATCATGGCTACACCTTC. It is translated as CASSLEQGNHGYTF.

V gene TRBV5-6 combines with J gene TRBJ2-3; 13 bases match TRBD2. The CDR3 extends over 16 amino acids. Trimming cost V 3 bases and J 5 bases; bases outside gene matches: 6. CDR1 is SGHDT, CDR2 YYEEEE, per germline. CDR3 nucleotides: TGTGCCAGCAGCTCGGTTGGACTAGCGGGAGTAGATACGCAGTATTTT. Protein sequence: CASSSVGLAGVDTQYF.

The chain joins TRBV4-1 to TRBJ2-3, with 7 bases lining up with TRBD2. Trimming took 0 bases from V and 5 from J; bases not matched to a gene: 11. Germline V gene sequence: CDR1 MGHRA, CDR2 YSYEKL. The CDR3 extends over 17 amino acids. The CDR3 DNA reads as TGCGCCAGCAGCCAAGATGGGGAGGGGCGTACCGGAGATACGCAGTATTTT. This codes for CASSQDGEGRTGDTQYF.

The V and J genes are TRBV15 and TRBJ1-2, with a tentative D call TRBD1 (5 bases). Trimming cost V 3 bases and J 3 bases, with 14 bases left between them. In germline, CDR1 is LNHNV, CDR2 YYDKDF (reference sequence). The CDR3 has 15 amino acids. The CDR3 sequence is CATSSHRDFDYGYTF. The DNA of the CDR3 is TGTGCCACCAGCAGTCACCGGGACTTTGACTATGGCTACACCTTC.

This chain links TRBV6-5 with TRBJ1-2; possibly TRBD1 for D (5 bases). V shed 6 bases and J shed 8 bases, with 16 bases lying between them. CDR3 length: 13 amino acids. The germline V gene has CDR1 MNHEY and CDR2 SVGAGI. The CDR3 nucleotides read TGTGCCAGCAGCTCCGGGACGCCTTGGGGCTACACCTTC. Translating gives CASSSGTPWGYTF.

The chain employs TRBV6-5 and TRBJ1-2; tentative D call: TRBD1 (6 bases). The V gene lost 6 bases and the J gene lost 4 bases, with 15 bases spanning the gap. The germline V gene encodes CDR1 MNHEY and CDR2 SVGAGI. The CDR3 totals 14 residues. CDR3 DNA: TGTGCCAGCAGGACCCATGGACAGATCTATGGCTACACCTTC. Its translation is CASRTHGQIYGYTF.

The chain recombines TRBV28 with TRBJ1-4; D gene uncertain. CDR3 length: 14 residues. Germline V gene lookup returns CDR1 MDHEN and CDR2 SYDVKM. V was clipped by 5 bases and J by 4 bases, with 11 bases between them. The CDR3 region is CASSGYQINEKLFF. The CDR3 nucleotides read TGTGCCAGCAGTGGTTACCAAATTAATGAAAAACTGTTTTTT.

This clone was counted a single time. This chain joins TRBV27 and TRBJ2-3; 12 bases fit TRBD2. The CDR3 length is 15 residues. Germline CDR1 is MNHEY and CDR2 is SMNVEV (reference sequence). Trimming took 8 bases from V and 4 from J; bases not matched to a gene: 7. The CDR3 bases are TGTGCCAGCCGCCGCTGGACTAGCGGGGCAGATACGCAGTATTTT. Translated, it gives CASRRWTSGADTQYF.

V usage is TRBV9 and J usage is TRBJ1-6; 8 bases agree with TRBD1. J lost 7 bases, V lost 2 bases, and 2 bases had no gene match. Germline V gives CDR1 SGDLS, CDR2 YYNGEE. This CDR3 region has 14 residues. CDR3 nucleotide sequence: TGTGCCAGCAGCGTTGGACAGGGAAATTCACCCCTCCACTTT. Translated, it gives CASSVGQGNSPLHF.

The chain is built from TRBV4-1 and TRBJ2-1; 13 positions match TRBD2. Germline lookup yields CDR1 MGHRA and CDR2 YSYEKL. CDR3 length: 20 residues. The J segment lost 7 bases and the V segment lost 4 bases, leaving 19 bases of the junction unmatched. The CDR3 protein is CASSPLPGLAGINSLNEQFF. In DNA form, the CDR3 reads TGCGCCAGCAGCCCCTTACCGGGACTAGCGGGGATAAATTCGTTGAATGAGCAGTTCTTC.

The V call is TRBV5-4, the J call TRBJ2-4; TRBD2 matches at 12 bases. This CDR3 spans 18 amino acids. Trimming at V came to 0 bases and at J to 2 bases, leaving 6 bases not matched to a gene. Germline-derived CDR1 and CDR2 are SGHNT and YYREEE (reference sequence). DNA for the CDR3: TGTGCCAGCAGCTTGGAGCTAGCGGGAGGGCCTTCCAAAAACATTCAGTACTTC. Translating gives CASSLELAGGPSKNIQYF.